This record covers a single T cell receptor (beta chain). Its antigen remains unknown. The sample belongs to a study of cytomegalovirus exposure and HLA in healthy donors. Study conclusions and caveats: The study had only CMV serostatus as immune exposure information. In a later analysis, CMV-associated beta chains were mostly HLA-associated, it appeared. Most TCR sequences proved rare, with some public TCRs found in many donors.

Primers for the PCR totalled 60 Vbeta and 13 Jbeta. Assay: immunoSEQ multiplex PCR; the TCRdb copy retains only in-frame clones and omits some. The sample shows roughly 220,000 clones, 65% to 75% of them seen only once. The CDR3 length is 16 residues. Germline V CDR1 and CDR2: SGDLS, YYNGEE. Trimming removed 1 base from V and 8 bases from J, with 19 bases in between. The V call is TRBV9, the J call TRBJ2-1; weak D call: TRBD1 (6 bases). The sequence derives from a woman in her 30s in good health and CMV-seronegative. Sequencing was done on a sample of PBMCs. In nucleotides, the CDR3 is TGTGCCAGCAGCGTATTAAAACAGGGCTCCCGGGATGAGCAGTTCTTC. It yields the protein CASSVLKQGSRDEQFF.